This T cell receptor beta chain is drawn from a study of shared clonotypes between healthy human individuals. Across the study: Each donor contributed plates that comprised three CD4 naive, three CD4 memory, two CD8 naive and one CD8 memory.

This clone has at least ten counts. Its antigen is as yet unknown. General study results and limits: The naive CD4 repertoires of a handful of donors were compared, and roughly 5.1% of clonotypes were shared.

The length of the CDR3 is 14 residues. Germline V CDR1 and CDR2: SGHTA, FQGNSA. V lost 4 bases, J lost 0 bases, and 10 bases lay in between. The data were produced by immunoSEQ multiplex PCR, yet TCRdb's version contains in-frame clones alone and is incomplete. The sample lists over a million clones, around 78% occurring once. The sequence was collected from a man aged 18 to 30 in good health. Some clones in this sample may be carry-over from other donors' samples. Material: memory CD4+ T cells from PBMCs. Subset denoted: CD45RA-negative fraction. The rearrangement links TRBV7-2 to TRBJ2-7, with D perhaps TRBD1 (6 bases). CDR3 nucleotides: TGTGCCAGCAGCTCAAACAGGGTCTCCTACGAGCAGTACTTC. Translating gives CASSSNRVSYEQYF.